This T cell receptor (beta chain) was found in a study of T cells in Graves' hyperthyroidism and ophthalmopathy. A NOSPECS grade of at least 4, a Clinical Activity Score of at least 3 and duration under 3 months were recorded in ophthalmopathy patients. PBMCs were sourced from approximately 9.3 ml fresh peripheral blood. TCR beta CDR3 regions were amplified from RNA transcripts. HTBI primers were the set used in a first-round RT-PCR of the TCR CDR3. TCRdb fed the multiplex PCR reads into MiXCR, producing one record per CDR3 protein. The table lists 700,000 or so distinct CDR3 sequences, more than 14% of them singletons. Many counts were recorded for this clonotype. As yet, its antigen is unknown. Notes on the study in general: Blood samples included most of the expanded thyroid clonotypes exceeding 0.001. Ophthalmopathy got predicted by the model a median around six months before its onset.

The sequence was obtained from a woman between 50 and 59 years old with Graves' ophthalmopathy. Sequenced material: blood.

As DNA, the CDR3 is TGTGCCAGCAGCCGGGGACAGTCCGCCTACGAGCAGTACTTC. Protein: CASSRGQSAYEQYF. The chain uses TRBV7-2 and TRBJ2-7, with TRBD1 identical over 7 bases. The CDR3 consists of 14 residues. Unmatched junction bases numbered 6, after V lost 5 bases and J lost 2 bases. Germline CDR1 SGHTA, CDR2 FQGNSA.